Sequencing of this T cell receptor beta chain was carried out in a study of identical twins (dated by TCRdb to 2016 to 2017). About the study as a whole: To test whether fetal clonotypes persist, this study deep-sequenced TCR alpha and beta repertoires from monozygotic twins, from unrelated adults of various ages, and from cord blood. Replicate twin experiments were performed at different times using different library preparation protocols to rule out contamination.

Concerning this clonotype itself: Its antigen is still unknown. No qualities accompany the bases; no much larger clone lies one base away.

Every donor in the study was a healthy Caucasian. The twin cohort consisted of three pairs of female monozygotic twins, all aged about 18 to 29 years. Peripheral blood mononuclear cells were the source from which RNA for the TCR libraries was isolated. The CDR3 runs 16 amino acids, cysteine and phenylalanine included. The sequence is cut down to CDR3 DNA, 48 bases in frame from base 1. The germline ends are 22 bases apart after V is trimmed by 6 bases and J by 5 bases. Results the study describes overall, beyond this receptor: The excess sharing between twins in beta out-of-frame sequences was weaker because fewer shared sequences reduced the signal-to-noise ratio. In monozygotic twins, recombination models systematically underestimated out-of-frame TCR alpha sharing, but the models matched the sharing seen between unrelated individuals. Invariant T cells such as MAIT and iNKT could partly confound zero-insertion analyses, though diverse VJ usage argued against this for most clonotypes. Compared with coincidental sharing between unrelated individuals, an excess of low generation-probability sequences was observed among out-of-frame TCR alpha sequences shared between twins. Fewer insertions were carried by abundant cord blood beta clonotypes; a weaker similar trend was observed in young adult naive repertoires, while no such trend was observed in memory repertoires. Because the same donors could not be followed over many years, conclusions were based on cross-sectional statistical analysis.

Libraries were prepared through 5' RACE. Sequencing used an Illumina HiSeq 2000. A universal primer binding site was added through template switching, and the final cDNA carried a unique molecular identifier so that TCR cDNA molecules could be counted accurately. First-strand cDNA for TCR alpha and beta chains was synthesized from specific primers in the conserved constant-segment region. To control for contamination, every cDNA library carried two barcodes: a SMART-Mk sample barcode plus Illumina barcodes. TruSeq adapter sequences along with Illumina sample barcodes were introduced in two successive PCR steps. The Illumina HiSeq platform was used with custom primers to sequence TCR alpha and beta cDNA libraries. Regarding the original processing steps: MiGEC was used to process raw reads and extract unique molecular identifiers, and MiXCR was used to find CDR3 positions. Recombination models were inferred per individual with the repgenHMM and IGoR tools using an EM algorithm. Shared clonotype analysis was performed with the tcR package in R, normalizing sharing by the product of cloneset sizes. To study raw recombination without the effects of thymic and clonal selection, out-of-frame nonproductive sequences were analyzed. In TCRdb, the public reads were trimmed at Q25 with fastp and aligned with MiXCR, with productive beta chains retained. Each CDR3 protein appears once, grouped with its most common genes and DNA. The V and J calls come from TCRdb's annotation, not from the publication. Present in this sample are hundreds of thousands of distinct CDR3 sequences, about 20% of which were seen just once. 10% to 15% of the sample is in the top ten clones.

The sample also formed part of further work on T cells expressing NK-cell markers. The second paper further reports: In sorted CD3+CD56+NKG2C+, CD3+CD56+NKG2C- and CD3+CD56-NKG2C+ T-cell subsets from eight donors, TCR beta-chain repertoires were profiled. Seven of the eight sequenced donors were HCMV-seropositive and one was HCMV-seronegative. In several experiments an anti-gammadeltaTCR antibody was added to restrict sorting to alphabetaTCR-expressing T cells. For about 6 donors, the dominant CD3+CD56+NKG2C+ clonotypes were among the top 10 CD8+ clonotypes and accounted for about 1.0-7.5% of CD8+ T cells. Those dominant clonotypes were again the most abundant among CD3+CD56-NKG2C+ cells in a few donors, at about 28.3-60.1%. Whether the expanded NKG2C-expressing T cell clones were specific for HCMV antigens was left unclear. Randomly selected healthy volunteers, three men and five women, were used as the eight sequenced donors. HCMV-specific IgG was detected in serum with a commercial ELISA kit to determine HCMV serostatus. For about 6 donors, unsorted PBMC were also used to sequence bulk peripheral blood T-cell repertoires. MIGEC handled demultiplexing of the reads and grouping by UMI, while MiTCR was used to assemble and quantify clonotypes. To exclude erroneous sequences, only TCR cDNA sequences supported by at least two reads were retained. The tcR package was used for downstream repertoire analysis, with clonotypes matched between fractions based on CDR3 nucleotide sequence plus V segment. Antigen specificity was annotated against VDJdb with VDJmatch, allowing one amino acid substitution in CDR3.

The sequencing input was PBMCs. The TCR sequence derives from a woman between 18 and 30 years old in good health. The chain is made from TRBV12-3 or TRBV12-4 and TRBJ1-2, and possibly TRBD1, on 6 matching bases. The CDR3 region: CASSRYLRQVLYGYTF. The DNA sequence follows: TGTGCCAGCAGCCGTTATCTTAGACAGGTCTTGTATGGCTACACCTTC.